The present entry profiles one T cell receptor (beta chain) with its context. Its antigen is not known. Using a J-beta primer mix together with a sample-barcoded 5' primer, a second PCR was run for roughly 7 to 12 cycles. A 12-random-nucleotide template-switch adaptor tagged each cDNA molecule. TCRdb redid the calling of the 5' RACE reads with MiXCR, one entry per CDR3 protein. This table holds fewer than 900,000 distinct CDR3 sequences, approximately 43% found once. This specimen comes from a study of blood T cells in healthy people across ages. Findings of the study overall: Estimated diversity across one million T cells was deemed an underestimate. Naive T cell percentage strongly correlated with TCR beta diversity. It was the long-lived donors that had more naive CD4+ cells and higher diversity than aged donors.

Per the germline V gene, CDR1 is MNHNY and CDR2 is SVGAGI (reference sequence). This CDR3 has 15 residues. The V and J ends lost 5 bases and 7 bases, in that order; junction bases with no gene match: 10. The chain couples TRBV6-6 to TRBJ1-5, with TRBD1 matching 8 bases. Sequencing input: blood. The sequence came from a woman in her sixties or seventies in good health. The CDR3 nucleotides read TGTGCCAGCAGTCGAGACAGGGGAGGACGGCAGCCCCAGCATTTT. This sequence encodes CASSRDRGGRQPQHF.